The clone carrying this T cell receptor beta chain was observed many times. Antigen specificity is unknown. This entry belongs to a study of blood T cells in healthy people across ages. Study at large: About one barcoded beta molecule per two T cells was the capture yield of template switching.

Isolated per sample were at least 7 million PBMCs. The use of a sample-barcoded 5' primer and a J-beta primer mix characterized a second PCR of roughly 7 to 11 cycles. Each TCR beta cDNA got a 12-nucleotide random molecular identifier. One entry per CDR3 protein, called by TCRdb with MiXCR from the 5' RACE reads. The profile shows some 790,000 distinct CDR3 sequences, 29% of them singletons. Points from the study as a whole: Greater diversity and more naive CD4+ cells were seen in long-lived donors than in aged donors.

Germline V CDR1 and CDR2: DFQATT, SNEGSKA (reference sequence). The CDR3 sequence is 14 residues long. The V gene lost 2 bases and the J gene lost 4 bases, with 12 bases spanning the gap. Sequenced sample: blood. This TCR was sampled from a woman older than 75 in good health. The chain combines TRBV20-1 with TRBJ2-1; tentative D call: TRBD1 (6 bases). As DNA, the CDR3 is TGCAGTGCTAGAATCGAGGACAGATACAATGAGCAGTTCTTC. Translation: CSARIEDRYNEQFF.